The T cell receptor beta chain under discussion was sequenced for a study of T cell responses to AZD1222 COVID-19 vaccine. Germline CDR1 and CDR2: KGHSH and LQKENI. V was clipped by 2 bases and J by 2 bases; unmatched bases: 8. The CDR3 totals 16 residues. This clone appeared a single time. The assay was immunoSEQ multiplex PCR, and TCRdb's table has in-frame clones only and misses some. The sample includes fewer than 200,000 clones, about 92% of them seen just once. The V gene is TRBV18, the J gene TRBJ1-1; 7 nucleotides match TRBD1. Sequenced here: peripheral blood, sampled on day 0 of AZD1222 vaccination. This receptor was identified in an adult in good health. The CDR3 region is CASSPIGRTGNTEAFF. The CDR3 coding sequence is TGTGCCAGCTCACCAATTGGTCGGACAGGCAACACTGAAGCTTTCTTT.